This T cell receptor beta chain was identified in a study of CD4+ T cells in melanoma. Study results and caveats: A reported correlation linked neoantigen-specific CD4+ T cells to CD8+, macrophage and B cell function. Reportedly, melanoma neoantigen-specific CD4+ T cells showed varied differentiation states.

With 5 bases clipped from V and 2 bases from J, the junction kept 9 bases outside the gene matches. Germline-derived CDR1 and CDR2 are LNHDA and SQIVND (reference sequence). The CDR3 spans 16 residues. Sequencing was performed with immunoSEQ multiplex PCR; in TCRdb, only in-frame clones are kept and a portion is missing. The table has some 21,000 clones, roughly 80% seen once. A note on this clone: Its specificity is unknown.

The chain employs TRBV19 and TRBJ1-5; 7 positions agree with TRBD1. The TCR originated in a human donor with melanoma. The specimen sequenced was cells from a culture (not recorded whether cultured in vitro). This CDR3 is CASSARDSVGNQPQHF. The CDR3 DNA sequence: TGTGCCAGTAGTGCCCGGGACAGCGTGGGCAATCAGCCCCAGCATTTT. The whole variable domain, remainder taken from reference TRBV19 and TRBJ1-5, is DGGITQSPKYLFRKEGQNVTLSCEQNLNHDAMYWYRQDPGQGLRLIYYSQIVNDFQKGDIAEGYSVSREKKESFPLTVTSAQKNPTAFYLCASSARDSVGNQPQHFGDGTRLSIL.